The source of this TCR beta chain is a study of OX40 agonist ivuxolimab in advanced cancers. Overall study findings and caveats: Blood T cells, both CD4+ and CD8+, expanded clonally by week 6 at 0.1 to 3.0 mg/kg.

The CDR3 length is 16 residues. CDR1 and CDR2 (germline): SGHRS, YFSETQ. J lost 7 bases, V lost 4 bases, and 9 bases had no gene match. With respect to this clone: Its antigen is still unknown.

Some clones are missing from TCRdb's copy, which holds only in-frame ones; the method was immunoSEQ multiplex PCR. The sample has some 100,000 clones; approximately 81% are singletons. Patients were excluded for autoimmune disease history or systemic immunosuppression. This TCR was sampled from an adult with an advanced solid tumor such as melanoma, head and neck, liver or kidney cancer. Sequencing used CD4+ or CD8+ T cells sorted from blood, obtained in a trial of the OX40 agonist ivuxolimab. The rearrangement links TRBV5-1 to TRBJ1-4; 11 bases map to TRBD1. The CDR3 here is CASSPNAGTGGEKLFF. In DNA, the CDR3 is TGCGCCAGCAGCCCAAACGCAGGGACAGGGGGTGAAAAACTGTTTTTT.